A selection of T cell receptor beta chains follows, all from one sample in a study of T cells expressing NK-cell markers. From the 5' RACE reads, TCRdb lists one entry per CDR3 protein and no DNA. This sample's clone table lists about 550,000 distinct CDR3 sequences. Sequencing was performed on blood T cells: a sorted CD56 or NKG2C T cell subset, CD4+ or CD8+ T cells, or bulk PBMC T cells (not recorded which). These receptors were taken from a man younger than 35 in good health. The CDR3 runs from the conserved cysteine through the conserved F or W. Fields, in order: V gene, J gene, CDR3 protein.

TRBV20-1	TRBJ1-5	CSAGGRNNQPQHF
TRBV5-1	TRBJ2-5	CASSPGLAGNQETQYF
TRBV29-1	TRBJ2-1	CSVEAGRTYNEQFF
TRBV20-1	TRBJ1-5	CSARGQGEQPQHF
TRBV29-1	TRBJ2-5	CSVVSQGWRETQYF
TRBV5-1	TRBJ2-7	CASSLTSQGSNEQYF
TRBV6-6	TRBJ2-3	CASKGTSTDTQYF
TRBV10-3	TRBJ1-1	CAISGPQGARAEAFF
TRBV5-1	TRBJ2-3	CASSLDGTSTDTQYF
TRBV3-1	TRBJ2-1	CASSQGNRSPQQFF
TRBV20-1	TRBJ1-1	CSASRGTETRNTEAFF
TRBV11-2	TRBJ2-7	CASSALVGPGGYEQYF
TRBV2	TRBJ1-2	CASSEAWASGRQYYGYTF
TRBV29-1	TRBJ2-5	CSVKNSAVETQYF
TRBV5-1	TRBJ2-7	CASSLGGQGSSYEQYF
TRBV10-2	TRBJ2-1	CAHSGRVYNEQFF
TRBV7-2	TRBJ2-7	CASSLRGDGKREQYF
TRBV20-1	TRBJ1-4	CSAKETGSLSNEKLFF
TRBV20-1	TRBJ2-5	CSATRSVKETQYF
TRBV28	TRBJ1-1	CASTTQGDRGGTEAFF
TRBV20-1	TRBJ2-7	CSADTTGGAYEQYF
TRBV7-3	TRBJ2-1	CASSPEGGAYNEQFF
TRBV9	TRBJ2-7	CASSAGYDEQYF
TRBV4-3	TRBJ1-1	CASSPARGHAEAFF
TRBV20-1	TRBJ2-7	CSARPTGVGQYF
TRBV4-3	TRBJ2-3	CASSQDPGAGRRIDTQYF
TRBV15	TRBJ2-3	CATSREASVPDTQYF
TRBV2	TRBJ2-3	CAIKAVTEAYF
TRBV25-1	TRBJ2-1	CASSVLTSGGTYNEQFF
TRBV3-1	TRBJ2-3	CASSSGTAIYTDTQYF
TRBV30	TRBJ2-5	CAWSGGQQETQYF
TRBV4-2	TRBJ2-1	CASSQDSYSGIYNEQFF
TRBV4-3	TRBJ2-3	CASSQEPGGSTSTDTQYF
TRBV6-1	TRBJ2-7	CASRAGFRYEQYF
TRBV18	TRBJ2-5	CASSPRFGETQYF
TRBV28	TRBJ2-1	CASSYSGSDPNEQFF
TRBV10-3	TRBJ2-5	CAITGGPGETQYF
TRBV10-3	TRBJ1-1	CAISQSGTGTEAFF
TRBV5-1	TRBJ2-1	CASSLARRGEDEQFF
TRBV10-3	TRBJ1-5	CAISRTGIDQPQHF